This TCR beta chain is drawn from a study of T cell changes during pregnancy in multiple sclerosis. In its sample, this clone was seen once. The CDR3 totals 13 residues. Germline V gene data show CDR1 as SGHDN and CDR2 as FVKESK. The ends were cut back, 4 bases at V and 8 bases at J, with 14 bases in the middle. Generated by immunoSEQ multiplex PCR, the TCRdb table keeps only in-frame clones and is missing some. Of tens of thousands of clones listed, about 89% are singletons. The clonotype originates from a female donor with multiple sclerosis, enrolled in a pregnancy study. The V and J genes are TRBV14 and TRBJ1-2; D is uncertain. Sequenced here: CD4+ T cells from peripheral blood mononuclear cells, sampled in the first trimester of pregnancy. In DNA form, the CDR3 reads TGTGCCAGCAGCCGGTTGGCAGTATGGGGCTACACCTTC. It codes for CASSRLAVWGYTF.